This T cell receptor (beta chain) was documented in a study of preoperative IRX-2 immunotherapy in early breast cancer. Germline V gene sequence: CDR1 MGHDK, CDR2 SYGVNS. This CDR3 comprises 13 residues. Between the trimmed V and J ends, which lost 6 bases and 5 bases, there was a span of 13 bases. TCRdb keeps only in-frame clones here, not all; method: immunoSEQ multiplex PCR. The data contain around 7,000 clones, around 84% of them singletons. The treatment was: preoperative locoregional IRX-2 cytokine immunotherapy. The chain is built from TRBV25-1 and TRBJ1-2; D is undetermined. The sequences come from tumor tissue, collected after IRX-2 immunotherapy. The TCR was taken from a human donor with breast cancer. Written as DNA, the CDR3 is TGTGCCAGCAGACCGGGAAACACTTATGGCTACACCTTC. Its protein product is CASRPGNTYGYTF.